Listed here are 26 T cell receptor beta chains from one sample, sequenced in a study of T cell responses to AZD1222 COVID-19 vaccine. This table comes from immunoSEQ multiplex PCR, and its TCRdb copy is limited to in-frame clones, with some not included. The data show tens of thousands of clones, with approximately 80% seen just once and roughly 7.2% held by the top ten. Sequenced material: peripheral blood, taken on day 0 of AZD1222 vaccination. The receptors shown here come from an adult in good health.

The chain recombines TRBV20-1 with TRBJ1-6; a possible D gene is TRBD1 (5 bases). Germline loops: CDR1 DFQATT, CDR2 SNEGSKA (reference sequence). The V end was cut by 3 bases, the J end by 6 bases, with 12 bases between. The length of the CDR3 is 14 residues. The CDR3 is CSASGAGGNSPLHF. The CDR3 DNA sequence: TGCAGTGCTAGTGGGGCAGGTGGTAATTCACCCCTCCACTTT.

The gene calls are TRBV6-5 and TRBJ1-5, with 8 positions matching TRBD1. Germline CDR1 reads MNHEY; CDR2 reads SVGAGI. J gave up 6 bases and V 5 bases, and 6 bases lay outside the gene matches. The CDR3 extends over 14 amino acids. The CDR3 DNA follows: TGTGCCAGCAGTCCACAGGGGGGAAGTCAGCCCCAGCATTTT. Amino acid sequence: CASSPQGGSQPQHF.

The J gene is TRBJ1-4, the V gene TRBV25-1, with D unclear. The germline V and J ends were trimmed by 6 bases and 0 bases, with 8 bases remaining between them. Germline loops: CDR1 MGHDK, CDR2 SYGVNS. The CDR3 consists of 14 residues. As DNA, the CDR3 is TGTGCCAGCAGCCTTTCAGCAACTAATGAAAAACTGTTTTTT. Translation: CASSLSATNEKLFF.

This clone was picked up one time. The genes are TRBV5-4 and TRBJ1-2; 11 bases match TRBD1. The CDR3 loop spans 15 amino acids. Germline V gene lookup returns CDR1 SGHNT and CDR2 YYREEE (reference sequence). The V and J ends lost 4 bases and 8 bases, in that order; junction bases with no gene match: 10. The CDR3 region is CASSEFGQGAQGYTF. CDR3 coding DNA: TGTGCCAGCAGCGAATTTGGACAGGGGGCGCAAGGCTACACCTTC.

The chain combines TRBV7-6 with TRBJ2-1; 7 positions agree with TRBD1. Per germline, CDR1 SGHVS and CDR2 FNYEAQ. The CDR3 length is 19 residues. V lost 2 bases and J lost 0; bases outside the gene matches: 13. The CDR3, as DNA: TGTGCCAGCAGCTTAACCGTAACAGGGGCAGGGAGCTCCTACAATGAGCAGTTCTTC. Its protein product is CASSLTVTGAGSSYNEQFF.

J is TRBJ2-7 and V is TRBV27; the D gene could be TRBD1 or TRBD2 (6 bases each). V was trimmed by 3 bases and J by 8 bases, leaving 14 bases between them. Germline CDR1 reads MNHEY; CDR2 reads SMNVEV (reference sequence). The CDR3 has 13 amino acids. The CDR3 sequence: CASSLGGRTKQYF. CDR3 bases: TGTGCCAGCAGTTTGGGGGGCCGGACAAAGCAGTACTTC.

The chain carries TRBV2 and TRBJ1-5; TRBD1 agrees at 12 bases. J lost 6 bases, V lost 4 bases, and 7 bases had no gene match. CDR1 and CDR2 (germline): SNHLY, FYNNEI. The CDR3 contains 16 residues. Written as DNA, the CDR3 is TGTGCCAGCAGTGGCACCGGGACAGGGGGCGTTCAGCCCCAGCATTTT. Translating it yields CASSGTGTGGVQPQHF.

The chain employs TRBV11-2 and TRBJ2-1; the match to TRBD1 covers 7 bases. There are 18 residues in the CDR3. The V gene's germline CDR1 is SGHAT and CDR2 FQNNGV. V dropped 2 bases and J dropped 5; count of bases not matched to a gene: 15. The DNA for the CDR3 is TGTGCCAGCAGCTTAAGGGGGCGTCAAATCCTAGGAGACAATGAGCAGTTCTTC. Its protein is CASSLRGRQILGDNEQFF.

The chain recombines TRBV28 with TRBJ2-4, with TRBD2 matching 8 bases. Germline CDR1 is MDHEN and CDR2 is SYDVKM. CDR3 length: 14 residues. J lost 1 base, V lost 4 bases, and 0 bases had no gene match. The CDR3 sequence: CASSSSGAKNIQYF. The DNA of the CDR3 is TGTGCCAGCAGTTCTAGCGGGGCCAAAAACATTCAGTACTTC. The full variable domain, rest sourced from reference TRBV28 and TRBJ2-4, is DVKVTQSSRYLVKRTGEKVFLECVQDMDHENMFWYRQDPGLGLRLIYFSYDVKMKEKGDIPEGYSVSREKKERFSLILESASTNQTSMYLCASSSSGAKNIQYFGAGTRLSVL.

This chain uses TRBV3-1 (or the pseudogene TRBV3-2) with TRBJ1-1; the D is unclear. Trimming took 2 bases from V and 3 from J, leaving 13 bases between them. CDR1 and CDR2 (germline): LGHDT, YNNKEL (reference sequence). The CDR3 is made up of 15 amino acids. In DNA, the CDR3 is TGTGCCAGCAGCCAAAGTGGGGAATCGGACACTGAAGCTTTCTTT. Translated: CASSQSGESDTEAFF.

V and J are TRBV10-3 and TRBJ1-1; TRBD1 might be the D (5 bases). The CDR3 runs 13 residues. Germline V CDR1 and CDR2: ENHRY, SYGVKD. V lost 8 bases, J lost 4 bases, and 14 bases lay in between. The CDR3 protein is CAIREGPGTEAFF. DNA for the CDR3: TGTGCCATCCGGGAGGGGCCGGGCACTGAAGCTTTCTTT.

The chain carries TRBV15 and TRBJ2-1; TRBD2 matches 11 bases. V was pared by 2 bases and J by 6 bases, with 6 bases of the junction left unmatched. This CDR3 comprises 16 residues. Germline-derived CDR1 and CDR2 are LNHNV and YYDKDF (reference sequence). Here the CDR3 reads CATSRSTSGRVNEQFF. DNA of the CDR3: TGTGCCACCAGCAGATCCACTAGCGGGAGAGTCAATGAGCAGTTCTTC.

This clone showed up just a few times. The CDR3 region has the DNA TGTGCCAGCAGCTTGGCCAGCTGGGGGAACACCGGGGAGCTGTTTTTT. Translating gives CASSLASWGNTGELFF. The V call is TRBV5-6, the J call TRBJ2-2, with unresolved D. Germline V gives CDR1 SGHDT, CDR2 YYEEEE. CDR3 length: 16 amino acids. The V end lost 0 bases, the J end lost 1 base, and 10 bases lay between the germline ends.

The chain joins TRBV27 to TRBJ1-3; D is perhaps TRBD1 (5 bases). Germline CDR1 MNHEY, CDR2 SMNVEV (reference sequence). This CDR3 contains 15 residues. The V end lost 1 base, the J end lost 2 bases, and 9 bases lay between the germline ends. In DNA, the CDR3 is TGTGCCAGCAGTTTATTTGGGGGAACTGGAAACACCATATATTTT. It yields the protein CASSLFGGTGNTIYF.

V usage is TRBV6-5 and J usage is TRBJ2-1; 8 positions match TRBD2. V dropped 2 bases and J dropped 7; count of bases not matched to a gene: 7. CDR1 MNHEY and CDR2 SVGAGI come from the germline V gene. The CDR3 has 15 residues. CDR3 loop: CASSYPVTGGNEQFF. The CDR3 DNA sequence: TGTGCCAGCAGTTACCCAGTCACGGGGGGGAATGAGCAGTTCTTC.

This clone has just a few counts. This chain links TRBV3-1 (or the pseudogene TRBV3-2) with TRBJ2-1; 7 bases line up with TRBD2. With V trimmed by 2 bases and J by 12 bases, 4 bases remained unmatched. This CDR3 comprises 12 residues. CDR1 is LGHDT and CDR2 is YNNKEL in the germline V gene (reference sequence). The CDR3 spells CASSQREGSQFF. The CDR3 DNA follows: TGTGCCAGCAGCCAAAGGGAGGGGTCGCAGTTCTTC.

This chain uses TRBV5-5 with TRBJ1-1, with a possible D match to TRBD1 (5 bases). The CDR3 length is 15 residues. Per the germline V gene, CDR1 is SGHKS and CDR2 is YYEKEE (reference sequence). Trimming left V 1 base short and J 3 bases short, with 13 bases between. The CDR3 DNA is TGTGCCAGCAGCTTGTTAGCAGGGATGTACACTGAAGCTTTCTTT. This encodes CASSLLAGMYTEAFF.

The CDR3 coding sequence is TGCAGCGTGCCGGGACAGGGTTCAACCGGGGAGCTGTTTTTT. Amino acid sequence: CSVPGQGSTGELFF. This chain joins TRBV29-1 and TRBJ2-2; the match to TRBD1 covers 9 bases. Germline trimming cut 6 bases from V and 5 bases from J; bases unmatched to any gene: 7. The CDR3 runs to 14 residues. Looked up from germline, CDR1 is SQVTM and CDR2 is ANQGSEA.

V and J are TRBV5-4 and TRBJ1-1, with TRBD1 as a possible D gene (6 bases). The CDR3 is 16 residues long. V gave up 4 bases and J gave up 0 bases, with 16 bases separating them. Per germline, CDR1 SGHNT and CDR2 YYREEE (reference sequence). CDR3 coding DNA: TGTGCCAGCAGCCCGGGAGGGGGGGGACTGAACACTGAAGCTTTCTTT. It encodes CASSPGGGGLNTEAFF.

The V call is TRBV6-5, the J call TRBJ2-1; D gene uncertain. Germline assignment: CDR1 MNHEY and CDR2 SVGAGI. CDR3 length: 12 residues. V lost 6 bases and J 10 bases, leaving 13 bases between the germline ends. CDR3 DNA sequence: TGTGCCAGCAGCCTCGGTCCCCAGGAGCAGTTCTTC. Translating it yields CASSLGPQEQFF.

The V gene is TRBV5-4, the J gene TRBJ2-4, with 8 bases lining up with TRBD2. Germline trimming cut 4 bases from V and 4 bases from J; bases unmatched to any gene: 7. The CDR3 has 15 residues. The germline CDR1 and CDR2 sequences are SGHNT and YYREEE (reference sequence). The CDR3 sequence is CASSKDRGGKNIQYF. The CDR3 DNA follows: TGTGCCAGCAGCAAAGACCGGGGGGGAAAAAACATTCAGTACTTC.

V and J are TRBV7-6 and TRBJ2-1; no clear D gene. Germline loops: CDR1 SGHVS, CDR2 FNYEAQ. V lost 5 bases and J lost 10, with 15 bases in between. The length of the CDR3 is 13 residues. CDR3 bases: TGTGCCAGCAGCCCACGACTTTTATGGGAGCAGTTCTTC. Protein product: CASSPRLLWEQFF.

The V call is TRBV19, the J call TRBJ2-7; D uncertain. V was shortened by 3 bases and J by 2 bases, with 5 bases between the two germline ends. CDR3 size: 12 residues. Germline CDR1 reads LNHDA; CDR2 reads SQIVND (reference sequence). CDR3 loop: CASSIPPYEQYF. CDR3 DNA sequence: TGTGCCAGTAGTATCCCCCCCTACGAGCAGTACTTC.

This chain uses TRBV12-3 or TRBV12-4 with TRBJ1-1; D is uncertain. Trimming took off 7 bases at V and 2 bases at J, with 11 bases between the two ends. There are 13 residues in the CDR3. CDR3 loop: CASTLMDNTEAFF. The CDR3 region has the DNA TGTGCCAGCACCCTAATGGATAACACTGAAGCTTTCTTT.

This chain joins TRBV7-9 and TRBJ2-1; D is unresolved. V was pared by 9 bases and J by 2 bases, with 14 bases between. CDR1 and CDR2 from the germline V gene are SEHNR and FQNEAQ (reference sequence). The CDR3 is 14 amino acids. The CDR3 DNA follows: TGTGCCAGTAGTCCCTTACCGACCTACAATGAGCAGTTCTTC. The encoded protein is CASSPLPTYNEQFF.

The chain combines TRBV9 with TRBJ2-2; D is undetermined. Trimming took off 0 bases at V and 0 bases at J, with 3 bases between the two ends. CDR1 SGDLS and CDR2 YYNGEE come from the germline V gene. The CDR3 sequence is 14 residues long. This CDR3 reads CASSVGPNTGELFF. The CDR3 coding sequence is TGTGCCAGCAGCGTAGGACCGAACACCGGGGAGCTGTTTTTT.